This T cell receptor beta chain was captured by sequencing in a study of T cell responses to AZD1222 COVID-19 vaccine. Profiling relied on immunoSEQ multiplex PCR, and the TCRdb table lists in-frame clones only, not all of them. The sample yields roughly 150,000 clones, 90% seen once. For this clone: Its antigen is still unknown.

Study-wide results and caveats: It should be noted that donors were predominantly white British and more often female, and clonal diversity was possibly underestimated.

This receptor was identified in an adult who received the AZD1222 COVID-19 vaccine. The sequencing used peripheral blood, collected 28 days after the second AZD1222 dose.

CDR3 sequence (DNA): TGTGCCAGCTCACCGCAGGGGGCCAACTACAATGAGCAGTTCTTC. Encoded protein: CASSPQGANYNEQFF. This sequence joins TRBV18 and TRBJ2-1, with 8 bases that match TRBD1. CDR1 and CDR2 from the germline V gene are KGHSH and LQKENI. The CDR3 length is 15 residues. The trim removed 3 bases at V and 3 bases at J, leaving 4 bases unmatched.